This T cell receptor beta chain was recorded in a study of T cell responses to AZD1222 COVID-19 vaccine. The CDR3 runs to 12 residues. Germline V gene lookup returns CDR1 WNHNN and CDR2 SYGVQD (reference sequence). V lost 9 bases, J lost 3 bases, and 12 bases lay in between. Repertoires were generated with immunoSEQ multiplex PCR, while TCRdb's copy carries only in-frame clones and drops some. The sample has some 130,000 clones; about nine tenths are singletons. This clone showed up just a few times. It was second doses at about 4 or about 12 weeks that were pooled. The TCR sequence derives from an adult who received the AZD1222 COVID-19 vaccine. The sequencing used peripheral blood, collected 28 days after the second AZD1222 dose. The rearrangement uses TRBV10-1 and TRBJ2-7; D gene uncertain. CDR3 residues: CARAQVGYEQYF. In DNA, the CDR3 is TGCGCCAGGGCGCAGGTTGGCTACGAGCAGTACTTC.